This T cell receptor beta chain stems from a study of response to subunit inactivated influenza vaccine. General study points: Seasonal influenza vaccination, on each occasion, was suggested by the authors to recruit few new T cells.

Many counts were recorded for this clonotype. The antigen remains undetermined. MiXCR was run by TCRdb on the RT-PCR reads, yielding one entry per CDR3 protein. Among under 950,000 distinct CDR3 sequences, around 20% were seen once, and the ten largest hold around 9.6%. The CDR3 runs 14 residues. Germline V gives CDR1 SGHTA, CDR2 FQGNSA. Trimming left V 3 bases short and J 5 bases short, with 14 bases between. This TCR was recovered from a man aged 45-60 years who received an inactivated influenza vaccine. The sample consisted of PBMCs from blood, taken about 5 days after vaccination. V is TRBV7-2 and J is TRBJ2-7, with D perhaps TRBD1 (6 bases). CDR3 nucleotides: TGTGCCAGCAGCTTTTGGCAGGGGACCAACGAGCAGTACTTC. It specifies CASSFWQGTNEQYF.